Listed below are T cell receptor beta chains from one sample, sequenced in a study of CXCR3-negative and CXCR3-positive naive CD8 T cells. TCRdb reprocessed the 5' RACE reads and keeps a single row for each CDR3 protein, giving no DNA. This table lists about 81,000 distinct CDR3 sequences. The specimen sequenced was naive CXCR3- CD8+ T cells from blood. Receptors were obtained from a human donor in good health. Some clones in this sample may be carry-over from other donors' samples. Both conserved end residues are part of each CDR3.

v_call,j_call,cdr3_aa
TRBV7-9,TRBJ2-7,CASSAPVVLDEQYF
TRBV25-1,TRBJ1-5,CASSESPRVAKRNSSQPQHF
TRBV29-1,TRBJ2-1,CSTRQGMLNEQFF
TRBV6-2/TRBV6-3,TRBJ2-5,CASSDYLWETQYF
TRBV29-1,TRBJ2-2,CSVEGETGELFF
TRBV6-6,TRBJ1-1,CASTETGFNTEAFF
TRBV5-1,TRBJ2-2,CASSPGVYGELFF
TRBV3-1,TRBJ2-3,CASSQGWQGTDTQYF
TRBV20-1,TRBJ1-6,CSARALLKSSYNSPLHF
TRBV7-9,TRBJ2-2,CASSFIGSTGELFF
TRBV3-1,TRBJ1-1,CASSQDDRVGEAFF
TRBV27,TRBJ2-2,CASSPGTVFYTGELFF
TRBV4-1,TRBJ1-2,CASSQDGGDGYTF
TRBV12-3/TRBV12-4,TRBJ2-5,CASSLAATQYF
TRBV5-1,TRBJ1-1,CASSADVNTEAFF
TRBV6-5,TRBJ2-7,CASSYSAGEYYEQYF
TRBV29-1,TRBJ2-2,CSVAGFQNTGELFF
TRBV28,TRBJ2-1,CASSLTSANNEQFF
TRBV12-3/TRBV12-4,TRBJ2-7,CASSSPVGGYEQYF
TRBV4-2,TRBJ2-1,CASSQGDGGPEQFF
TRBV7-2,TRBJ2-7,CASSLGTDSYEQYF
TRBV6-2/TRBV6-3,TRBJ2-7,CASSGEGDIHYEQYF
TRBV5-1,TRBJ2-5,CASSLERTGQETQYF
TRBV5-1,TRBJ2-7,CASSRTTGVYEQYF
TRBV7-3,TRBJ2-2,CASRVTVGPGELFF
TRBV7-9,TRBJ1-1,CASSLAEGNTEAFF
TRBV7-9,TRBJ2-7,CASSLATAAYEQYF